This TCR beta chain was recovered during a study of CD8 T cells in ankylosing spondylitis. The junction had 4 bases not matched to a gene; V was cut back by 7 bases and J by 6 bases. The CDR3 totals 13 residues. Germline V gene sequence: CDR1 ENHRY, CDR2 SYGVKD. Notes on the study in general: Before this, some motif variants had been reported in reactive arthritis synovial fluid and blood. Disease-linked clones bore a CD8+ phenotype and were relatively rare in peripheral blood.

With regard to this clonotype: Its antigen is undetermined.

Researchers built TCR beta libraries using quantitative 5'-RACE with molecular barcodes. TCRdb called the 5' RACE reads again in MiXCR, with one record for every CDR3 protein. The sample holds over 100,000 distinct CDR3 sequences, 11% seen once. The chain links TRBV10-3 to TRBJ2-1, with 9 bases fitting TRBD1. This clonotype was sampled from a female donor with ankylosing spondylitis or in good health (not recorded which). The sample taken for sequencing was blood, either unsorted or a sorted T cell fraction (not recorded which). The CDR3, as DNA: TGTGCCATCACCTCGACAGGGGGCAATGAGCAGTTCTTC. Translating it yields CAITSTGGNEQFF.